These 16 T cell receptor beta chains originate from one sample sequenced in a study of circulating CD8 cells and anti-PD-1 response in melanoma. The QIAseq Immune Repertoire TCR panel built the libraries from roughly 15 ng of total RNA. Each CDR3 protein is one row after TCRdb ran MiXCR on the reads. The sample holds about 440 distinct CDR3 sequences, 13% to 15% seen once. Sorting of live CD3+CD8+TCRalphabeta+ cells by PD-1 and/or TIGIT gave four subsets. Sequencing was performed on CD8+ T cells from PBMCs, taken at baseline or after one month of anti-PD-1 therapy (not recorded which). The receptors were gathered from a human donor with melanoma.

This sequence joins TRBV2 and TRBJ1-5; no firm D call. CDR1 is SNHLY and CDR2 is FYNNEI in the germline V gene. The CDR3 length is 16 residues. V lost 5 bases, J lost 0 bases, and 14 bases lay in between. CDR3: CASSSRPVYSNQPQHF. CDR3 DNA sequence: TGTGCCAGCAGTTCCCGTCCGGTTTATAGCAATCAGCCCCAGCATTTT.

This clonotype was counted only a few times. A much larger clone differs by one base, so this may be a read error. The chain is built from TRBV14 and TRBJ2-1; TRBD2 matches at 7 bases. This CDR3 comprises 15 residues. Germline assignment: CDR1 SGHDN and CDR2 FVKESK. CDR3: CASGQESAGDNEQFF. The CDR3 DNA reads TGTGCCAGCGGCCAAGAATCGGCGGGAGACAATGAGCAGTTCTTC.

This clonotype is categorized as medium-sized. The genes are TRBV29-1 and TRBJ2-5; maybe TRBD2 (5 bases). The CDR3 has 14 residues. The ends were cut back, 6 bases at V and 0 bases at J, with 14 bases in the middle. Germline V gene data show CDR1 as SQVTM and CDR2 as ANQGSEA. Here the CDR3 DNA reads TGCAGCGTCCGGGATGACGGGTACCAAGAGACCCAGTACTTC. Protein product: CSVRDDGYQETQYF.

By proportion, this clonotype is large. V usage is TRBV27 and J usage is TRBJ2-5; D is possibly TRBD2 (6 bases). Trimming took 8 bases from V and 4 from J, leaving 14 bases between them. This CDR3 comprises 13 residues. Germline V gives CDR1 MNHEY, CDR2 SMNVEV (reference sequence). The CDR3 nucleotides are TGTGCCAGCCAATTGGAGGGGTCAGAGACCCAGTACTTC. It yields the protein CASQLEGSETQYF.

This clonotype is large. The rearrangement uses TRBV27 and TRBJ1-4, with D uncertain. Trimming shortened V by 2 bases and J by 7 bases, and 14 bases separated the two germline ends. The CDR3 is 15 amino acids. Looked up from germline, CDR1 is MNHEY and CDR2 is SMNVEV (reference sequence). As DNA, the CDR3 is TGTGCCAGCAGTTTACTCGTAGGGTCAGGTGAAAAACTGTTTTTT. Amino acids: CASSLLVGSGEKLFF.

By share, this clonotype counts as medium-sized. In DNA form, the CDR3 reads TGTGCCAGCAGTTTATCAACTGGGGTATCCTACGAGCAGTACTTC. It translates to CASSLSTGVSYEQYF. This chain links TRBV27 with TRBJ2-7; D uncertain. The V end was cut by 0 bases, the J end by 1 base, with 10 bases between. CDR3 length equals 15 residues. Germline lookup yields CDR1 MNHEY and CDR2 SMNVEV (reference sequence).

Sample share makes this clonotype large. The V call is TRBV7-3, the J call TRBJ2-1, with 7 nucleotides matching TRBD1. The V and J ends lost 6 bases and 7 bases, in that order; junction bases with no gene match: 3. The CDR3 sequence is 12 residues long. Germline loops: CDR1 SGHTA, CDR2 FQGTGA. CDR3 coding DNA: TGTGCCAGCAGTCCGACAGGGAATGAGCAGTTCTTC. This codes for CASSPTGNEQFF.

This clonotype is large by share. V is TRBV9 and J is TRBJ2-7; no clear D gene. This CDR3 has 14 residues. The germline V gene encodes CDR1 SGDLS and CDR2 YYNGEE. Trimming removed 0 bases at V and 3 bases at J, with 10 bases between. CDR3 sequence (DNA): TGTGCCAGCAGCGTAGGTATTAGTAACTACGAGCAGTACTTC. As protein: CASSVGISNYEQYF.

This clonotype is large within its sample. The chain has TRBV6-2 or TRBV6-3 and TRBJ2-7; tentative D call: TRBD2 (5 bases). The germline V gene encodes CDR1 MNHEY and CDR2 SVGEGT. The CDR3 sequence is 12 residues long. Deletions cut 8 bases from V and 1 base from J, with 9 bases between. In DNA form, the CDR3 reads TGTGCCAGCTTCAGCGGATCCTACGAGCAGTACTTC. Translation: CASFSGSYEQYF.

A word on this clonotype: With a much larger clone just one base away, this may be a read error. A read error is likely, as this CDR3 ends without the conserved phenylalanine or tryptophan. This chain uses TRBV20-1 with TRBJ2-1; TRBD2 matches 9 bases. The CDR3 runs to 15 residues. CDR1 is DFQATT and CDR2 is SNEGSKA in the germline V gene (reference sequence). The trim removed 2 bases at V and 6 bases at J, leaving 8 bases unmatched. CDR3 nucleotides: TGCAGTGCTAGAACGCGGGAGGGACTGTCCAATGAGCAGTTCTAC. It codes for CSARTREGLSNEQFY.

This chain links TRBV18 with TRBJ2-2; possibly TRBD1 for D (6 bases). V was trimmed by 3 bases and J by 4 bases, leaving 12 bases between them. Germline V gene lookup returns CDR1 KGHSH and CDR2 LQKENI. The CDR3 extends over 15 amino acids. The CDR3 DNA sequence: TGTGCCAGCTCACCCCGACAGGACACCACCGGGGAGCTGTTTTTT. It is translated as CASSPRQDTTGELFF.

Sample share makes this clonotype hyperexpanded. The chain couples TRBV9 to TRBJ2-2, with D maybe TRBD2 (5 bases). The V end was cut by 3 bases, the J end by 6 bases, with 9 bases between. This CDR3 spans 13 amino acids. Germline V gene lookup returns CDR1 SGDLS and CDR2 YYNGEE. The CDR3 loop reads CASSGSDPGELFF. The CDR3 DNA follows: TGTGCCAGCAGCGGTAGCGACCCCGGGGAGCTGTTTTTT.

About this clonotype itself: A far larger clone is one base from this, pointing to a likely read error. The CDR3 end shows no conserved phenylalanine or tryptophan, and so a read error is likely. The chain has TRBV27 and TRBJ2-1; 11 bases line up with TRBD1. The better agreement between TRBJ2-7 and the DNA end casts doubt on the J call. Looked up from germline, CDR1 is MNHEY and CDR2 is SMNVEV (reference sequence). This CDR3 contains 16 residues. CDR3: CASSHTRTGGLVEQYL. In nucleotides, the CDR3 is TGTGCCAGCAGTCACACCCGGACAGGGGGCCTCGTCGAGCAGTACCTC.

This clonotype rates as medium-sized. A much bigger clone sits one base away, suggesting this may be a read error. This sequence joins TRBV5-1 and TRBJ1-5; tentative D call: TRBD1 (5 bases). This CDR3 contains 13 residues. CDR1 is SGHRS and CDR2 is YFSETQ in the germline V gene. The germline V and J ends were trimmed by 5 bases and 7 bases, with 13 bases remaining between them. The CDR3 coding sequence is TGCGCCAGCAGTCGTGAAGGGGAGCAGCCCCAGCATTTT. Translated, it gives CASSREGEQPQHF.

By frequency in the sample, this clonotype is medium-sized. With a much larger clone just one base away, this may be a read error. This chain joins TRBV5-1 and TRBJ1-2; D not resolved. Germline V CDR1 and CDR2: SGHRS, YFSETQ. The CDR3 totals 13 residues. The CDR3 protein is CAGSHDKPYGYTF. CDR3 DNA sequence: TGCGCCGGCAGTCACGACAAGCCCTATGGCTACACCTTC.

This clonotype is classed as large (0.1 to 1%). This chain uses TRBV7-2 with TRBJ2-7; TRBD2 aligns across 12 bases. The length of the CDR3 is 15 residues. The V gene's germline CDR1 is SGHTA and CDR2 FQGNSA. V was clipped by 5 bases and J by 7 bases; unmatched bases: 9. CDR3 nucleotide sequence: TGTGCCAGCAGCAACCGGACTAGCGGGAACCGAGAGCAGTACTTC. It is translated as CASSNRTSGNREQYF.